This paragraph covers one T cell receptor beta chain sequence. The record originates from a study of identical twins. TCRdb re-derived calls from the 5' RACE reads in MiXCR, one entry per CDR3 protein. The sample includes approximately 500,000 distinct CDR3 sequences, 20% to 25% of them seen just once. Germline values: CDR1 SGHTA, CDR2 FQGTGA. V lost 5 bases, J lost 0 bases, and 3 bases stayed unmatched. The CDR3 has 14 amino acids. These same records also appear under a second study, on T cells expressing NK-cell markers.

The sequencing sample was made of CD4+ T cells sorted from blood. This chain links TRBV7-3 with TRBJ1-1, with 7 positions matching TRBD1. The receptor was derived from a woman aged 18-35 years in good health. The CDR3 coding sequence is TGTGCCAGCAGCGCGGGACAGTTGAACACTGAAGCTTTCTTT. It specifies CASSAGQLNTEAFF.